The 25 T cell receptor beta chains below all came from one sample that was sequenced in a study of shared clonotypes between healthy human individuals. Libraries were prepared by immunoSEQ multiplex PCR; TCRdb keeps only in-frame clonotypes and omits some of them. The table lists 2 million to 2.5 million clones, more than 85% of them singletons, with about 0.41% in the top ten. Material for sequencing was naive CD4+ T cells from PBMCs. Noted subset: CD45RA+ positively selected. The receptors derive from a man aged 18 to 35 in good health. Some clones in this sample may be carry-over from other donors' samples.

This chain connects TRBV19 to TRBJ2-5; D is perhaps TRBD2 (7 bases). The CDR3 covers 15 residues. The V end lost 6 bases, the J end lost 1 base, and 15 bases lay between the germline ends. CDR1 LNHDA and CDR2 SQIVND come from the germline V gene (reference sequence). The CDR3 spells CASSQGRGRQETQYF. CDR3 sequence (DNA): TGTGCCAGTAGCCAGGGGAGGGGCCGCCAAGAGACCCAGTACTTC.

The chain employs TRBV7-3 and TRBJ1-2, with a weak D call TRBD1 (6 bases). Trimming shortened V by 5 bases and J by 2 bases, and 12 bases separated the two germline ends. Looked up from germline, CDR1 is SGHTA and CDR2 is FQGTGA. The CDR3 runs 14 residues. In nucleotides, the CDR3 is TGTGCCAGCAGCCCATTCGGACAGAACTATGGCTACACCTTC. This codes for CASSPFGQNYGYTF.

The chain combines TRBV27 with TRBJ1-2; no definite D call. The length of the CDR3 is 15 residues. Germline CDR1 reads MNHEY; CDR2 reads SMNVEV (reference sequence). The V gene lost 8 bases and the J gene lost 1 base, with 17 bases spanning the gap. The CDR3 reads CASSNSGWGNYGYTF. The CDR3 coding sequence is TGTGCCAGCTCAAATTCCGGGTGGGGTAACTATGGCTACACCTTC.

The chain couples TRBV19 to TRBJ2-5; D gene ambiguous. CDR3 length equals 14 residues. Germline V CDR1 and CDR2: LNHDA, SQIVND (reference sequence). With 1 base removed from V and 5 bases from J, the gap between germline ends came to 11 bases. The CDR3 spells CASSIGQPWETQYF. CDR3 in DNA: TGTGCCAGTAGTATAGGACAACCGTGGGAGACCCAGTACTTC. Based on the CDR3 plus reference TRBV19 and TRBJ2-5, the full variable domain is DGGITQSPKYLFRKEGQNVTLSCEQNLNHDAMYWYRQDPGQGLRLIYYSQIVNDFQKGDIAEGYSVSREKKESFPLTVTSAQKNPTAFYLCASSIGQPWETQYFGPGTRLLVL.

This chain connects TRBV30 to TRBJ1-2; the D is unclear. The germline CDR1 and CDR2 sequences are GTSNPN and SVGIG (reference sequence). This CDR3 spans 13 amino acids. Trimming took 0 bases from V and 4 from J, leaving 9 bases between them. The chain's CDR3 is CAWSVRGGYGYTF. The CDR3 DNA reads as TGTGCCTGGAGTGTACGGGGAGGCTATGGCTACACCTTC.

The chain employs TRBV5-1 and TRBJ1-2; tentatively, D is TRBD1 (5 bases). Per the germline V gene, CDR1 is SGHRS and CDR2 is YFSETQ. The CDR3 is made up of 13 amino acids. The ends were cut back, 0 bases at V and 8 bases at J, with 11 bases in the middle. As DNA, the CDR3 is TGCGCCAGCAGCTTGGGTAGCCGGGGGGGCTACACCTTC. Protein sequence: CASSLGSRGGYTF.

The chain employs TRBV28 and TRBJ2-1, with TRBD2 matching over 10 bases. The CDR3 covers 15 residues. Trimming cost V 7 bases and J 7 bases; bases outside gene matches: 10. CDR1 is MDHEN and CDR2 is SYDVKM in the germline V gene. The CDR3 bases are TGTGCCAGCAAGCCACTAGCGGGGTCGGGGAATGAGCAGTTCTTC. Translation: CASKPLAGSGNEQFF.

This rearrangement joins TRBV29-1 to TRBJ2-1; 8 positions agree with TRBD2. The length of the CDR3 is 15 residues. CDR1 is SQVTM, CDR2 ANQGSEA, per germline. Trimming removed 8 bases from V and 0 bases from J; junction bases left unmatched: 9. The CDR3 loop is CSSSGGGSSYNEQFF. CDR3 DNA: TGCAGCAGCAGTGGCGGGGGGTCCTCCTACAATGAGCAGTTCTTC.

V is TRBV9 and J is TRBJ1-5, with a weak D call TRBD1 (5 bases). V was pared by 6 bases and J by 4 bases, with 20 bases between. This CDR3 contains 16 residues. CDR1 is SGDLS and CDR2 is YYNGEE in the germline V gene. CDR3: CASTKGPGPENQPQHF. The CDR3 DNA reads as TGTGCCAGCACCAAAGGGCCGGGGCCCGAGAATCAGCCCCAGCATTTT. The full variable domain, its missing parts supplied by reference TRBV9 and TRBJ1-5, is DSGVTQTPKHLITATGQRVTLRCSPRSGDLSVYWYQQSLDQGLQFLIQYYNGEERAKGNILERFSAQQFPDLHSELNLSSLELGDSALYFCASTKGPGPENQPQHFGDGTRLSIL.

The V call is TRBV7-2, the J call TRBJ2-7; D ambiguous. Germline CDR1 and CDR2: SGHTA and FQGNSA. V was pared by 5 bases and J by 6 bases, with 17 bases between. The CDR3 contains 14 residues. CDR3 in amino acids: CASSPRSAWSEQYF. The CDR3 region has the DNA TGTGCCAGCAGCCCCCGGTCGGCATGGAGCGAGCAGTACTTC. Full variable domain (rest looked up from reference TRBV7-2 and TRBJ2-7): GAGVSQSPSNKVTEKGKDVELRCDPISGHTALYWYRQSLGQGLEFLIYFQGNSAPDKSGLPSDRFSAERTGGSVSTLTIQRTQQEDSAVYLCASSPRSAWSEQYFGPGTRLTVT.

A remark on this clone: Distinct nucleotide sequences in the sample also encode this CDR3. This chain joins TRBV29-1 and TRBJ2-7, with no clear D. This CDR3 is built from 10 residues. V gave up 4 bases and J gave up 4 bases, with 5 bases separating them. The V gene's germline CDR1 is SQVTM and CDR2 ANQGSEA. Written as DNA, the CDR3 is TGCAGCGTTGGAGTATACGAGCAGTACTTC. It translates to CSVGVYEQYF.

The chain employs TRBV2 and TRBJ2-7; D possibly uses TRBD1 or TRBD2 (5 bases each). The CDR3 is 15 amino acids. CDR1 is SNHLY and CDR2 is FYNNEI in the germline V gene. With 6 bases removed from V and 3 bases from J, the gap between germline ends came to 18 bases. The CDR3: CASRTHGAPGYEQYF. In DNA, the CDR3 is TGTGCCAGCAGGACGCACGGGGCCCCCGGCTACGAGCAGTACTTC.

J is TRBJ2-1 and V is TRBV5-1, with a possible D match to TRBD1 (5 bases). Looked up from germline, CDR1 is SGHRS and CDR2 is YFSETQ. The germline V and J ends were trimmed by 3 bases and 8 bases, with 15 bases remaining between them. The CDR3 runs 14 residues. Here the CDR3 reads CASSSTGRADEQFF. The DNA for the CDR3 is TGCGCCAGCAGCTCTACAGGACGGGCAGATGAGCAGTTCTTC.

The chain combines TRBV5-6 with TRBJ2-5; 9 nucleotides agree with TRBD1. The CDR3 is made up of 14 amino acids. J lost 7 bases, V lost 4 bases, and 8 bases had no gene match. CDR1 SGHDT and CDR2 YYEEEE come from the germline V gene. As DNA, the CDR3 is TGTGCCAGCAGCCCAGAACAGGGGGCCGGGACCCAGTACTTC. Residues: CASSPEQGAGTQYF. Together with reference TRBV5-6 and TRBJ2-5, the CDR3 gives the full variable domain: DAGVTQSPTHLIKTRGQQVTLRCSPKSGHDTVSWYQQALGQGPQFIFQYYEEEERQRGNFPDRFSGHQFPNYSSELNVNALLLGDSALYLCASSPEQGAGTQYFGPGTRLLVL.

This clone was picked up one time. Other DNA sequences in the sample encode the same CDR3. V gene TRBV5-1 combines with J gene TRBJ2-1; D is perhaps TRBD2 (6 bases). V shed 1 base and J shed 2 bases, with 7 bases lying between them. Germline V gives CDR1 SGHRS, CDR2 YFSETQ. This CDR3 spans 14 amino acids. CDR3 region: CASSLSGAYNEQFF. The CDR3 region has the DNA TGCGCCAGCAGCTTGTCGGGGGCCTACAATGAGCAGTTCTTC.

The CDR3 nucleotides read TGTGCCAGCCAGTTCCTGGACAGAGGGCACAATGAGCAGTTCTTC. Amino acids: CASQFLDRGHNEQFF. The chain uses TRBV27 and TRBJ2-1, with D perhaps TRBD1 (6 bases). Germline CDR1 MNHEY, CDR2 SMNVEV (reference sequence). The CDR3 is 15 amino acids. V was trimmed by 8 bases and J by 5 bases, leaving 19 bases between them.

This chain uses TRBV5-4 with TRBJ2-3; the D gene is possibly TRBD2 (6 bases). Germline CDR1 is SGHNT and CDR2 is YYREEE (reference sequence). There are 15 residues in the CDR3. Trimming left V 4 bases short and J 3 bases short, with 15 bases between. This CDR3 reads CASSLDTGGTDTQYF. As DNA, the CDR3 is TGTGCCAGCAGCCTGGACACTGGAGGGACAGATACGCAGTATTTT. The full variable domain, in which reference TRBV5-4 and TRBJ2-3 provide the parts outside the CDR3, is ETGVTQSPTHLIKTRGQQVTLRCSSQSGHNTVSWYQQALGQGPQFIFQYYREEENGRGNFPPRFSGLQFPNYSSELNVNALELDDSALYLCASSLDTGGTDTQYFGPGTRLTVL.

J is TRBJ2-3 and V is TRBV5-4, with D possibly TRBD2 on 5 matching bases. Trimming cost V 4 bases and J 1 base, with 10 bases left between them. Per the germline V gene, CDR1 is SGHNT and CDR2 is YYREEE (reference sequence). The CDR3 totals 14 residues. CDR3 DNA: TGTGCCAGCAGCCAAGGCGGGCGCACAGATACGCAGTATTTT. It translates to CASSQGGRTDTQYF.

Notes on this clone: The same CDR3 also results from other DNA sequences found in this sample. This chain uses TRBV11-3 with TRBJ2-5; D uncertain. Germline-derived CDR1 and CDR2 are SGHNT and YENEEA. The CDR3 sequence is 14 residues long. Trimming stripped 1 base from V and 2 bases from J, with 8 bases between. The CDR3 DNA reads TGTGCCAGCAGCTTAGGTGGCTCACAAGAGACCCAGTACTTC. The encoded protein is CASSLGGSQETQYF.

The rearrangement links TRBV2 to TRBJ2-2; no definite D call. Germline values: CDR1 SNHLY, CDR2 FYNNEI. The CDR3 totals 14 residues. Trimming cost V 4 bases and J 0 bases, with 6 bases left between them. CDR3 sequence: CASSVHANTGELFF. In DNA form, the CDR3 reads TGTGCCAGCAGTGTTCACGCGAACACCGGGGAGCTGTTTTTT.

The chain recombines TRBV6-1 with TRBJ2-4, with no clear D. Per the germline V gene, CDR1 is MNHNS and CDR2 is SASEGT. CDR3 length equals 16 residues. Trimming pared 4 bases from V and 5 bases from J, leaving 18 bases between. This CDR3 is CASSVIGNGLENIQYF. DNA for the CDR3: TGTGCCAGCAGTGTTATCGGTAACGGCCTGGAAAACATTCAGTACTTC.

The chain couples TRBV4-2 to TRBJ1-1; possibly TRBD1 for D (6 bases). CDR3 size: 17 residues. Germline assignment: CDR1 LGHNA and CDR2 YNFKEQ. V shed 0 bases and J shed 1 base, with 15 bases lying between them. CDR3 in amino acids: CASSQDGGGGRNTEAFF. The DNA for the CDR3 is TGTGCCAGCAGCCAAGATGGAGGGGGGGGCCGGAACACTGAAGCTTTCTTT.

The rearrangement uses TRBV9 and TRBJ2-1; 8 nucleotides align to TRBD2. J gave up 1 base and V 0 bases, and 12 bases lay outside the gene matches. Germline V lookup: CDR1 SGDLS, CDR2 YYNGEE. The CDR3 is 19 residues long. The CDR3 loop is CASSVESGSGSRSYNEQFF. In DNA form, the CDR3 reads TGTGCCAGCAGCGTAGAGTCGGGGAGCGGGAGTCGGTCCTACAATGAGCAGTTCTTC.

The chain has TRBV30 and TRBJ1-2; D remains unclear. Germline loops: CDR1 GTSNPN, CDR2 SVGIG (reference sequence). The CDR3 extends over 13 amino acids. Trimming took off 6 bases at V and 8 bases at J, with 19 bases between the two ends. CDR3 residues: CACYRAAKVGYTF. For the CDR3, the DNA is TGTGCCTGCTACCGTGCAGCCAAAGTGGGCTACACCTTC.

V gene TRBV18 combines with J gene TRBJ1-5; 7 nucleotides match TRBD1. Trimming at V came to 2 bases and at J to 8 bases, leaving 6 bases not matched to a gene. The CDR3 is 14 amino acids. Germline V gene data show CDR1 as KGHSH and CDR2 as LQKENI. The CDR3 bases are TGTGCCAGCTCACCAGGGACAGAAAGGGAGCCCCAGCATTTT. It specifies CASSPGTEREPQHF.